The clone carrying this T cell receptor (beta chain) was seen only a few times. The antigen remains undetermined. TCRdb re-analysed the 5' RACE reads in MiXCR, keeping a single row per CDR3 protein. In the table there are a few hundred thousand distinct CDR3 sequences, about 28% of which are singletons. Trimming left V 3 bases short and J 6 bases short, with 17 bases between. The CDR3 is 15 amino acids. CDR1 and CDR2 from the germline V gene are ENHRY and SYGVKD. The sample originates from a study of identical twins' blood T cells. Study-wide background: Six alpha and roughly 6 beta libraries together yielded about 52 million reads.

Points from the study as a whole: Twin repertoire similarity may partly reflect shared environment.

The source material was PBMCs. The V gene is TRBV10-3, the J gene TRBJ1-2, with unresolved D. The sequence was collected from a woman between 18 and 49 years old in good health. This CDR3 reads CAISDMALVGDGYTF. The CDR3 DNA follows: TGTGCCATCAGTGACATGGCTCTCGTTGGCGATGGCTACACCTTC.